This T cell receptor (beta chain) was obtained from a study of blood T cells in healthy people across ages. The use of a sample-barcoded 5' primer and a J-beta primer mix characterized a second PCR of roughly 7 to 11 cycles. The template-switch adaptor was a 5' adaptor with 12 random nucleotides. It tagged each cDNA molecule. TCRdb re-called the 5' RACE reads with MiXCR, one entry per CDR3 protein. The table shows approximately 810,000 distinct CDR3 sequences, with 36% occurring only once. The CDR3 has 13 residues. Trimming pared 2 bases from V and 5 bases from J, leaving 9 bases between. CDR1 LGHNA and CDR2 YSLEER come from the germline V gene.

This chain uses TRBV4-3 with TRBJ1-2; D unresolved. This TCR derives from a young man in good health. The sequencing sample was made of blood. The CDR3 spells CASSQSLVYGYTF. CDR3 coding DNA: TGCGCCAGCAGCCAAAGCCTTGTTTATGGCTACACCTTC.